Sequencing of this T cell receptor beta chain was carried out in a study of blood T cells in healthy people across ages. Study conclusions and caveats: The unsorted PBMCs prevented any conclusive comparison of naive versus antigen-experienced cells.

There are 14 residues in the CDR3. CDR1 and CDR2 (germline): MNHEY, SMNVEV (reference sequence). V lost 8 bases to trimming and J lost 2 bases, with 16 bases between them. Primers used in a second PCR of roughly 6 to 11 cycles were a sample-barcoded 5' primer and a J-beta primer mix. TCRdb ran MiXCR on the 5' RACE reads and lists one entry per CDR3 protein. The table records 1.5 million to 2 million distinct CDR3 sequences, 28% of them present only once. The sample providers were healthy Caucasian people from Russia, aged about 6 to 90. Details on this clonotype: What it binds is unknown.

The sample comprised blood. This receptor was taken from a woman aged 25-40 years in good health. This chain connects TRBV27 to TRBJ2-7; perhaps TRBD2 as D (6 bases). The CDR3 is CASRLERRAYEQYF. Written as DNA, the CDR3 is TGTGCCAGCCGCCTCGAGCGGAGGGCCTACGAGCAGTACTTC.